This T cell receptor beta chain emerged from a study of spatial heterogeneity in lung cancer. The time point: sample taken at primary tumor resection. CDR1 is MDHEN and CDR2 is SYDVKM in the germline V gene. The CDR3 contains 15 residues. J gave up 2 bases and V 4 bases, and 8 bases lay outside the gene matches. TCRdb re-called the 5' RACE reads through MiXCR, storing one row per CDR3 protein. The sample lists 7,300 or so distinct CDR3 sequences; roughly 15% were seen once. By sample share, this clonotype is medium-sized (0.01 to 0.1%). The clonotype was recovered from a male donor with early-stage non-small cell lung cancer. The sequences come from normal lung tissue next to the tumor, collected at surgery. The chain employs TRBV28 and TRBJ2-7; 7 positions match TRBD1. CDR3 residues: CASSSPTGRTYEQYF. The CDR3 DNA is TGTGCCAGCAGTTCACCGACAGGGAGAACCTACGAGCAGTACTTC.